These 23 T cell receptor beta chains came from one sample sequenced in a study of T cells after yellow fever vaccination (dated by TCRdb to between 2018 and 2021). The protocol used for the library was 5' RACE. Sequenced using an Illumina HiSeq 2500. In-frame beta chains were kept once TCRdb had trimmed the public reads at Q25 with fastp and called clones with MiXCR. Rows with one shared CDR3 protein collapse into an entry with the most common genes and DNA. The sample table records some 500,000 distinct CDR3 sequences; about 13% of these occur just once. Roughly 13% of the sample goes to the ten largest clones. The treatment or condition label for this specimen denotes: live attenuated yellow fever vaccine strain. The input for sequencing was PBMCs, taken on the day of the yellow fever booster vaccination. These receptors were collected from a young man who received the YFV17D yellow fever vaccine.

The rearrangement links TRBV20-1 to TRBJ2-2, with unresolved D. Germline loops: CDR1 DFQATT, CDR2 SNEGSKA (reference sequence). The CDR3 consists of 13 residues. Trimming pared 0 bases from V and 3 bases from J, leaving 5 bases between. The DNA of the CDR3 is TGCAGTGCTAGAGATGTATACACCGGGGAGCTGTTTTTT. Protein: CSARDVYTGELFF.

The V call is TRBV5-1, the J call TRBJ2-1, with 7 positions matching TRBD1. V dropped 5 bases and J dropped 8; count of bases not matched to a gene: 4. CDR1 is SGHRS and CDR2 is YFSETQ in the germline V gene. The CDR3 covers 12 residues. CDR3 region: CASRRTGDEQFF. The CDR3 nucleotides read TGCGCCAGCAGACGGACAGGCGATGAGCAGTTCTTC.

V gene TRBV5-4 combines with J gene TRBJ1-4; the D gene is possibly TRBD1 (6 bases). The CDR3 totals 15 residues. Germline values: CDR1 SGHNT, CDR2 YYREEE (reference sequence). With 4 bases removed from V and 1 base from J, the gap between germline ends came to 11 bases. The CDR3 here is CASSTPGQTNEKLFF. Written as DNA, the CDR3 is TGTGCCAGCAGCACGCCGGGACAAACTAATGAAAAACTGTTTTTT.

This clonotype was seen a few times. J is TRBJ2-1 and V is TRBV15; 14 bases match TRBD2. J gave up 4 bases and V 0 bases, and 8 bases lay outside the gene matches. Germline assignment: CDR1 LNHNV and CDR2 YYDKDF (reference sequence). This CDR3 comprises 19 residues. The CDR3 coding sequence is TGTGCCACCAGCAGAGAGATTATTGGACTAGCGGGAGGATACAATGAGCAGTTCTTC. It encodes CATSREIIGLAGGYNEQFF. Full variable domain (outside the CDR3, taken from reference TRBV15 and TRBJ2-1): DAMVIQNPRYQVTQFGKPVTLSCSQTLNHNVMYWYQQKSSQAPKLLFHYYDKDFNNEADTPDNFQSRRPNTSFCFLDIRSPGLGDTAMYLCATSREIIGLAGGYNEQFFGPGTRLTVL.

This clonotype turned up a few times. The chain has TRBV7-8 and TRBJ1-3; D not resolved. V was trimmed by 1 base and J by 4 bases, leaving 8 bases between them. The CDR3 extends over 14 amino acids. Germline V gene data show CDR1 as SGHVS and CDR2 as FQNEAQ. The CDR3 region is CASSLDIVGNTIYF. DNA of the CDR3: TGTGCCAGCAGCTTAGACATCGTGGGAAACACCATATATTTT.

This clonotype was seen a single time. The gene calls are TRBV18 and TRBJ1-1; D is ambiguous. Trimming pared 4 bases from V and 2 bases from J, leaving 11 bases between. CDR3 length: 14 amino acids. Germline lookup yields CDR1 KGHSH and CDR2 LQKENI. The chain's CDR3 is CASSLHQSNTEAFF. The DNA for the CDR3 is TGTGCCAGCTCACTCCATCAAAGTAACACTGAAGCTTTCTTT.

This clonotype was counted many times. The genes are TRBV20-1 and TRBJ2-1; 8 bases align to TRBD1. This CDR3 is built from 13 residues. The trim removed 5 bases at V and 6 bases at J, leaving 6 bases unmatched. From germline, CDR1 is DFQATT and CDR2 SNEGSKA (reference sequence). In DNA, the CDR3 is TGCAGTGCTTACGGACAGGGTCTCAATGAGCAGTTCTTC. Protein sequence: CSAYGQGLNEQFF.

At least ten counts were recorded for this clonotype. The chain is built from TRBV14 and TRBJ1-1; 7 nucleotides align to TRBD1. J gave up 12 bases and V 4 bases, and 8 bases lay outside the gene matches. Germline loops: CDR1 SGHDN, CDR2 FVKESK. The CDR3 has 12 residues. DNA for the CDR3: TGTGCCAGCAGCCTACAGGGGTTGAAAACTTTCTTT. Encoded protein: CASSLQGLKTFF.

This chain connects TRBV30 to TRBJ1-6; 7 bases line up with TRBD1. Germline assignment: CDR1 GTSNPN and CDR2 SVGIG (reference sequence). V lost 2 bases to trimming and J lost 6 bases; unmatched junction nucleotides: 10. This CDR3 comprises 16 residues. DNA for the CDR3: TGTGCCTGGAGTCTCGGAGGGACAGCTATTAATTCACCCCTCCACTTT. Encoded protein: CAWSLGGTAINSPLHF. The entire variable domain, with the rest obtained from reference TRBV30 and TRBJ1-6, is as follows: SQTIHQWPATLVQPVGSPLSLECTVEGTSNPNLYWYRQAAGRGLQLLFYSVGIGQISSEVPQNLSASRPQDRQFILSSKKLLLSDSGFYLCAWSLGGTAINSPLHFGNGTRLTVT.

This clonotype turned up a few times. The CDR3, as DNA: TGTGCCATCAGTGAATCCGGTGGGAGAGAGACCCAGTACTTC. Its translation is CAISESGGRETQYF. The chain is built from TRBV10-3 and TRBJ2-5; perhaps TRBD2 as D (5 bases). The germline V gene encodes CDR1 ENHRY and CDR2 SYGVKD. V lost 3 bases and J lost 4, with 12 bases in between. This CDR3 is 14 amino acids long.

V and J are TRBV5-6 and TRBJ1-1, with D unresolved. The CDR3 covers 15 residues. Germline-derived CDR1 and CDR2 are SGHDT and YYEEEE. Trimming left V 0 bases short and J 3 bases short, with 12 bases between. In DNA form, the CDR3 reads TGTGCCAGCAGCTTGGTTGGCACATCCTACACTGAAGCTTTCTTT. Translated: CASSLVGTSYTEAFF.

This clonotype was counted a few times. The chain carries TRBV6-5 and TRBJ2-4, with D perhaps matching TRBD2 (5 bases). Germline CDR1 reads MNHEY; CDR2 reads SVGAGI. The CDR3 loop spans 17 amino acids. V lost 1 base and J 0 bases, leaving 13 bases between the germline ends. The DNA for the CDR3 is TGTGCCAGCAGTTACTTGGGAGCGTTGCTAGCCAAAAACATTCAGTACTTC. Translated: CASSYLGALLAKNIQYF.

This clonotype was seen a handful of times. The chain is built from TRBV28 and TRBJ2-1, with 9 nucleotides matching TRBD1. The V and J ends lost 6 bases and 9 bases, in that order; junction bases with no gene match: 12. Per the germline V gene, CDR1 is MDHEN and CDR2 is SYDVKM. The CDR3 covers 15 residues. In nucleotides, the CDR3 is TGTGCCAGCAGCAGACCGGGACAGGGTTTTGGTGAGCAGTTCTTC. Translated, it gives CASSRPGQGFGEQFF. The whole variable domain, filled in from reference TRBV28 and TRBJ2-1, reads DVKVTQSSRYLVKRTGEKVFLECVQDMDHENMFWYRQDPGLGLRLIYFSYDVKMKEKGDIPEGYSVSREKKERFSLILESASTNQTSMYLCASSRPGQGFGEQFFGPGTRLTVL.

This sequence joins TRBV10-3 and TRBJ1-2; 10 nucleotides agree with TRBD1. The V gene's germline CDR1 is ENHRY and CDR2 SYGVKD. J was trimmed by 2 bases and V by 7 bases; bases with no gene match: 4. The CDR3 has 14 amino acids. The CDR3 protein is CAINEGQGNYGYTF. The CDR3 DNA sequence: TGTGCCATCAACGAGGGACAGGGGAACTATGGCTACACCTTC.

This chain joins TRBV5-1 and TRBJ2-1, with D hard to call. V lost 5 bases and J 8 bases, leaving 11 bases between the germline ends. Germline V gene lookup returns CDR1 SGHRS and CDR2 YFSETQ. There are 12 residues in the CDR3. The chain's CDR3 is CASRTDWYEQFF. The CDR3 DNA sequence: TGCGCCAGCAGAACAGACTGGTATGAGCAGTTCTTC.

V usage is TRBV3-1 and J usage is TRBJ1-2; tentative D call: TRBD1 (6 bases). The ends were cut back, 5 bases at V and 8 bases at J, with 18 bases in the middle. The CDR3 is 14 residues long. Germline-derived CDR1 and CDR2 are LGHDT and YNNKEL (reference sequence). For the CDR3, the DNA is TGTGCCAGCAGCACACAGACAGGAGGCGAAGGCTACACCTTC. It codes for CASSTQTGGEGYTF.

The genes are TRBV6-2 or TRBV6-3 and TRBJ2-5; D gene uncertain. V lost 5 bases to trimming and J lost 5 bases, with 15 bases between them. Germline V lookup: CDR1 MNHEY, CDR2 SVGEGT. CDR3 length: 14 residues. DNA of the CDR3: TGTGCCAGCAGTGACCGTCAAACCCCGGAGACCCAGTACTTC. As protein: CASSDRQTPETQYF.

This rearrangement joins TRBV19 to TRBJ2-1; 11 bases align to TRBD2. The J segment lost 3 bases and the V segment lost 6 bases, leaving 7 bases of the junction unmatched. Germline V gives CDR1 LNHDA, CDR2 SQIVND (reference sequence). The CDR3 extends over 16 amino acids. CDR3 nucleotides: TGTGCCAGTAGGGGGCTAGCGGGAGGAGGCTACAATGAGCAGTTCTTC. This encodes CASRGLAGGGYNEQFF.

For the CDR3, the DNA is TGTGCCAGCAGTTCCAGGGAGAAGACAACTAATGAAAAACTGTTTTTT. This translates into CASSSREKTTNEKLFF. This chain connects TRBV12-3 or TRBV12-4 to TRBJ1-4; possible D gene TRBD1, 5 bases. V was clipped by 4 bases and J by 0 bases, with 12 bases between them. CDR3 size: 16 residues.

A few counts support this clonotype. The rearrangement joins TRBV7-9 to TRBJ1-1; no clear D gene. The germline gives CDR1 SEHNR, CDR2 FQNEAQ (reference sequence). The CDR3 is 14 amino acids. V was pared by 5 bases and J by 1 base, with 11 bases between. Written as DNA, the CDR3 is TGTGCCAGCAGCCAGAGACAAACGAACACTGAAGCTTTCTTT. Amino acid sequence: CASSQRQTNTEAFF.

J is TRBJ1-5 and V is TRBV2; D gene unclear. The germline CDR1 and CDR2 sequences are SNHLY and FYNNEI. Trimming pared 6 bases from V and 5 bases from J, leaving 20 bases between. The CDR3 is 16 amino acids. The CDR3: CASSSLDEGLHQPQHF. CDR3 nucleotides: TGTGCCAGCAGCTCGCTTGATGAGGGCCTACATCAGCCCCAGCATTTT.

This clonotype was observed a few times. The chain carries TRBV20-1 and TRBJ2-3; maybe TRBD2 (5 bases). Per germline, CDR1 DFQATT and CDR2 SNEGSKA (reference sequence). V was clipped by 0 bases and J by 8 bases, with 15 bases between them. The CDR3 totals 14 residues. Here the CDR3 DNA reads TGCAGTGCTAGAGATTGGCTAGCCACGGCTACGCAGTATTTT. Its translation: CSARDWLATATQYF.

The V call is TRBV6-1, the J call TRBJ2-7; 7 bases map to TRBD1. J was trimmed by 7 bases and V by 2 bases; bases with no gene match: 11. CDR3 length: 15 amino acids. Looked up from germline, CDR1 is MNHNS and CDR2 is SASEGT. DNA of the CDR3: TGTGCCAGCAGTGAAATCGCCGGGACAGTCCTTGAGCAGTACTTC. Protein product: CASSEIAGTVLEQYF.